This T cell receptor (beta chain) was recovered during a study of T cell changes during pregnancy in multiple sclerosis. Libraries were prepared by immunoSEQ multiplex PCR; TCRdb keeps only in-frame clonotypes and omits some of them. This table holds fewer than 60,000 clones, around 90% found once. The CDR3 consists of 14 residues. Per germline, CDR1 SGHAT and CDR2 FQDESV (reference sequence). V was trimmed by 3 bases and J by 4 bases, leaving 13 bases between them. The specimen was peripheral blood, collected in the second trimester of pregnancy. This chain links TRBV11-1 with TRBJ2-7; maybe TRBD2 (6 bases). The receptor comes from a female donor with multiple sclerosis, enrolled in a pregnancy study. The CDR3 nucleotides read TGTGCCAGCAGCTTGGTGGGAGCGGGTTACGAGCAGTACTTC. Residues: CASSLVGAGYEQYF.